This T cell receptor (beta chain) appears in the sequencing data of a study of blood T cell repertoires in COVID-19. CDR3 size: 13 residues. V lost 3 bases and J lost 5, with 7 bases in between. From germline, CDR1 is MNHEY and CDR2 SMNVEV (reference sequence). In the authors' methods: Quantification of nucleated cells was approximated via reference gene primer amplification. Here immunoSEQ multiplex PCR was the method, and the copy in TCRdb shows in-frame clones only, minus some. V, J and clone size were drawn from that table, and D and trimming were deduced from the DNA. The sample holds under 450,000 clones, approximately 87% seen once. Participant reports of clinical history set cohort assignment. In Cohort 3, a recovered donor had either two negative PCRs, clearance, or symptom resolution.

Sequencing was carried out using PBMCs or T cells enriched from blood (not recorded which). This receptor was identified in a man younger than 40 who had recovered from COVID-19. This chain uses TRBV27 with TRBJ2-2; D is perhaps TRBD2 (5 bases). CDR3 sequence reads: CASSFPGTGELFF. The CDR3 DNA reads TGTGCCAGCAGTTTCCCGGGGACCGGGGAGCTGTTTTTT.